This is a list of T cell receptor beta chains from one sample in a study of shared clonotypes between healthy human individuals. Repertoires were generated with immunoSEQ multiplex PCR, while TCRdb's copy carries only in-frame clones and drops some. The table lists about 1.5 million clones, roughly 95% of them singletons. Input material: naive CD4+ T cells sorted from blood. All receptors derive from a man aged 25-40 years in good health. Both conserved end residues are part of each CDR3. Fields, in order: J gene, D gene, V gene, CDR3 DNA, CDR3 protein. The D gene is left open where the match is weak.

>TRBJ2-7|TRBD1|TRBV10-2
TGCGCCAGCAGTGGGGACAGGTACGAGCAGTACTTC
CASSGDRYEQYF
>TRBJ1-1|TRBD1|TRBV18
TGTGCCAGCTCACCACTGGGACAGGAGTTCGCTGAAGCTTTCTTT
CASSPLGQEFAEAFF
>TRBJ2-7|NA|TRBV18
TGTGCCAGCTCACCAGGGCCCTACGAGCAGTACTTC
CASSPGPYEQYF
>TRBJ1-5|NA|TRBV7-9
TGTGCCAGCAGCGATACTGACAGTGCGTGGCATTTT
CASSDTDSAWHF
>TRBJ2-5|NA|TRBV5-1
TGCGCCAGCAGCGCGATGAAAAGCACCCAAGAGACCCAGTACTTC
CASSAMKSTQETQYF
>TRBJ2-7|NA|TRBV7-9
TGTGCCAGCAGCTGGGGAGCGGACCCCCCCCTGGAGCAGTACTTC
CASSWGADPPLEQYF
>TRBJ2-5|NA|TRBV7-8
TGTGCCAGCAGCTCCGATCTCAGGGGGGGGGAGACCCAGTACTTC
CASSSDLRGGETQYF
>TRBJ2-3|TRBD2|TRBV29-1
TGCAGCGCCGCCTGGACTAGCGTGACCCTTACAGATACGCAGTATTTT
CSAAWTSVTLTDTQYF
>TRBJ2-1|NA|TRBV7-6
TGTGCCAGCAGCTTAAATTTCCAGGACAATGAGCAGTTCTTC
CASSLNFQDNEQFF
>TRBJ2-5|NA|TRBV18
TGTGCCAGCTCACCACGTCCAGGTCCCCAAGAGACCCAGTACTTC
CASSPRPGPQETQYF
>TRBJ1-5|TRBD1|TRBV7-2
TGTGCCAGCAGCTCAGGAAGGGGGACAGGGTATAGCAATCAGCCCCAGCATTTT
CASSSGRGTGYSNQPQHF